The 13 T cell receptor beta chains reported below all come from one sample, sequenced in a study of cytomegalovirus exposure and HLA in healthy donors. Amplification used 60 Vbeta primers and 13 Jbeta primers. Measured with immunoSEQ multiplex PCR; TCRdb has only the in-frame clones, and not every one. The profile shows some 180,000 clones, around four fifths of them singletons. What was sequenced was PBMCs. The receptor set was obtained from a man aged 18 to 30 in good health and CMV-seronegative.

This clone is a singleton in its sample. The chain joins TRBV14 to TRBJ2-1, with 7 bases fitting TRBD1. V lost 0 bases and J lost 4; bases outside the gene matches: 9. This CDR3 is 17 amino acids long. Germline loops: CDR1 SGHDN, CDR2 FVKESK. CDR3 loop: CASSQETRDRRYNEQFF. The CDR3 DNA reads TGTGCCAGCAGCCAAGAGACGAGGGACAGAAGGTACAATGAGCAGTTCTTC.

The chain is built from TRBV5-6 and TRBJ2-7; D is perhaps TRBD1 (6 bases). V was trimmed by 4 bases and J by 0 bases, leaving 11 bases between them. Germline lookup yields CDR1 SGHDT and CDR2 YYEEEE. CDR3 length: 14 residues. The CDR3 sequence: CASSALDSSYEQYF. CDR3 bases: TGTGCCAGCAGCGCCTTGGACAGCTCCTACGAGCAGTACTTC.

The rearrangement joins TRBV7-8 to TRBJ2-7; 8 bases fit TRBD2. Trimming cost V 7 bases and J 3 bases; bases outside gene matches: 8. The CDR3 length is 14 residues. CDR1 is SGHVS, CDR2 FQNEAQ, per germline. The CDR3 nucleotides read TGTGCCAGCACCCCCGGGACTAGACGCTACGAGCAGTACTTC. Translating gives CASTPGTRRYEQYF.

This rearrangement joins TRBV4-3 to TRBJ2-3; 10 nucleotides match TRBD2. Per germline, CDR1 LGHNA and CDR2 YSLEER. The V gene end was trimmed by 0 bases and the J gene end by 5 bases; junction bases not matched to a gene: 5. The length of the CDR3 is 16 residues. CDR3: CASSQDRGLAVDTQYF. CDR3 nucleotide sequence: TGCGCCAGCAGCCAAGATAGAGGACTAGCGGTAGATACGCAGTATTTT.

The rearrangement links TRBV7-2 to TRBJ2-7; the match to TRBD2 covers 9 bases. Trimming took 5 bases from V and 3 from J; bases not matched to a gene: 8. CDR1 and CDR2 from the germline V gene are SGHTA and FQGNSA. The CDR3 sequence is 15 residues long. The DNA for the CDR3 is TGTGCCAGCAGCCCCCGGACTAGCGCAAACTACGAGCAGTACTTC. The encoded protein is CASSPRTSANYEQYF.

Remarks on this clone: Relative to the germline gene, one junction end is altered; a read error may explain this. Other nucleotide sequences from this sample produce the same CDR3. V is TRBV30 and J is TRBJ1-2, with D perhaps matching TRBD1 (6 bases). The CDR3 is 14 residues long. Germline loops: CDR1 GTSNPN, CDR2 SVGIG (reference sequence). The DNA of the CDR3 is TGTGCCTGGAGTCTTCTTCGGGGGGGCTATGGTTACACCTTC. This sequence encodes CAWSLLRGGYGYTF.

V gene TRBV7-2 combines with J gene TRBJ2-7; D is unclear. V was shortened by 3 bases and J by 0 bases, with 3 bases between the two germline ends. This CDR3 is built from 12 residues. The germline gives CDR1 SGHTA, CDR2 FQGNSA. This chain's CDR3 is CASSFGSYEQYF. CDR3 DNA: TGTGCCAGCAGCTTCGGCTCCTACGAGCAGTACTTC.

V gene TRBV7-2 combines with J gene TRBJ1-4; D is undetermined. The CDR3 is 15 amino acids. The V and J ends lost 6 bases and 8 bases respectively, with 19 bases between them. Per the germline V gene, CDR1 is SGHTA and CDR2 is FQGNSA. This CDR3 is CASSWASGYGEKLFF. The CDR3 DNA sequence: TGTGCCAGCAGTTGGGCTTCTGGATATGGGGAAAAACTGTTTTTT.

On this clone itself: Mismatch with germline at one junction end may stem from a read error. The V gene is TRBV6-1, the J gene TRBJ1-1, with no clear D. This CDR3 comprises 11 residues. Per germline, CDR1 MNHNS and CDR2 SASEGT. DNA of the CDR3: TGTGCCAGCAAGGAGAACTCTGAAGCTTTCTTT. Translating it yields CASKENSEAFF.

This chain connects TRBV5-5 to TRBJ2-7; possible D gene TRBD1, 5 bases. Trimming removed 4 bases from V and 2 bases from J, with 10 bases in between. The CDR3 consists of 13 residues. Germline CDR1 SGHKS, CDR2 YYEKEE (reference sequence). In DNA, the CDR3 is TGTGCCAGCAGCATACAGGCCACCTACGAGCAGTACTTC. Amino acids: CASSIQATYEQYF. Full variable domain (rest looked up from reference TRBV5-5 and TRBJ2-7): DAGVTQSPTHLIKTRGQQVTLRCSPISGHKSVSWYQQVLGQGPQFIFQYYEKEERGRGNFPDRFSARQFPNYSSELNVNALLLGDSALYLCASSIQATYEQYFGPGTRLTVT.

V and J are TRBV2 and TRBJ1-1, with TRBD1 matching 8 bases. The CDR3 totals 14 residues. Germline trimming cut 7 bases from V and 4 bases from J; bases unmatched to any gene: 8. Per the germline V gene, CDR1 is SNHLY and CDR2 is FYNNEI. CDR3 sequence reads: CASNGRGPGTEAFF. Written as DNA, the CDR3 is TGTGCCAGCAACGGCAGGGGGCCGGGCACTGAAGCTTTCTTT.

The rearrangement links TRBV4-3 to TRBJ2-2, with TRBD1 matching 8 bases. Germline trimming cut 6 bases from V and 3 bases from J; bases unmatched to any gene: 3. CDR1 is LGHNA and CDR2 is YSLEER in the germline V gene. The CDR3 sequence is 14 residues long. The chain's CDR3 is CASSPQGDTGELFF. The CDR3 nucleotides read TGCGCCAGCAGTCCACAGGGGGACACCGGGGAGCTGTTTTTT.

V and J are TRBV6-6 and TRBJ2-1, with 8 bases aligning to TRBD2. CDR1 MNHNY and CDR2 SVGAGI come from the germline V gene (reference sequence). CDR3 size: 14 residues. V was pared by 7 bases and J by 8 bases, with 10 bases of the junction left unmatched. The CDR3 spells CASTDAGGLDEQFF. CDR3 DNA: TGTGCCAGCACCGATGCGGGGGGCTTGGATGAGCAGTTCTTC.